This T cell receptor beta chain was found in a study of cytomegalovirus exposure and HLA in healthy donors. Germline V gene data show CDR1 as SNHLY and CDR2 as FYNNEI. The CDR3 has 13 amino acids. V shed 6 bases, J shed 7 bases, and the junction held 6 bases outside the gene matches. In regard to this clone: No antigen is known for it.

Study-wide results and limits: Some TCR beta chains (more than 150 of them) were listed as cytomegalovirus-associated.

TCRdb keeps only in-frame clones here, not all; method: immunoSEQ multiplex PCR. The sample includes more than 90,000 clones, 75% to 90% of them seen just once. The chain couples TRBV2 to TRBJ1-5; the match to TRBD1 covers 7 bases. Sequences were obtained from PBMCs. The clonotype originates from a man younger than 35 in good health and CMV-seropositive. In DNA form, the CDR3 reads TGTGCCAGCAGCCTTGGGACAGCGCAGCCCCAGCATTTT. Translating it yields CASSLGTAQPQHF.